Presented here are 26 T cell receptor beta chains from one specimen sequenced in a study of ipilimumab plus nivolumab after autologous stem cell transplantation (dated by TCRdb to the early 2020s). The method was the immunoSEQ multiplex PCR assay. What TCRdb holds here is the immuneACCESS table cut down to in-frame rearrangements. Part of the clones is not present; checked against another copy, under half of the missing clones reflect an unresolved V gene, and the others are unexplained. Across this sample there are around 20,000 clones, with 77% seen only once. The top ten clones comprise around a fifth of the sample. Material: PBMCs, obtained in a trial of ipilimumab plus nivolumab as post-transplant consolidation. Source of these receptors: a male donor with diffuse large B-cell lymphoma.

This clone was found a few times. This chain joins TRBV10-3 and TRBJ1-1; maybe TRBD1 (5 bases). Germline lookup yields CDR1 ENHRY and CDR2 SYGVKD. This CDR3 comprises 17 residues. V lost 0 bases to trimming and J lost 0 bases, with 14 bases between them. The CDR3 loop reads CAISESGRTPMNTEAFF. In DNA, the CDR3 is TGTGCCATCAGTGAGTCGGGCCGGACACCTATGAACACTGAAGCTTTCTTT.

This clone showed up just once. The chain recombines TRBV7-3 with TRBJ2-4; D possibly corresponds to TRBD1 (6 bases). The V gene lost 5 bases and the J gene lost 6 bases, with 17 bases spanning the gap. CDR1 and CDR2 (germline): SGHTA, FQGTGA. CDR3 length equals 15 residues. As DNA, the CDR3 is TGTGCCAGCAGCGCAACCACAGGGATTGGAAACATTCAGTACTTC. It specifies CASSATTGIGNIQYF.

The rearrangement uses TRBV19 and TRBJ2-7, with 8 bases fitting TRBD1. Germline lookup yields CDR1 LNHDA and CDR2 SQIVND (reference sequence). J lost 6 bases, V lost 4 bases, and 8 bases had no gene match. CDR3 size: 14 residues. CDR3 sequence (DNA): TGTGCCAGTAGTACGACAGGGGAATACGGCGAGCAGTACTTC. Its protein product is CASSTTGEYGEQYF.

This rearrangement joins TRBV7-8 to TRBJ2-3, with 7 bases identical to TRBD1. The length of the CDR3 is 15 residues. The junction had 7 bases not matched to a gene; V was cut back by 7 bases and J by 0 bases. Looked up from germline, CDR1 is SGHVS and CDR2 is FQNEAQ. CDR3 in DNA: TGTGCCAGCACCCAAGACAGGGTGAGCACAGATACGCAGTATTTT. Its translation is CASTQDRVSTDTQYF.

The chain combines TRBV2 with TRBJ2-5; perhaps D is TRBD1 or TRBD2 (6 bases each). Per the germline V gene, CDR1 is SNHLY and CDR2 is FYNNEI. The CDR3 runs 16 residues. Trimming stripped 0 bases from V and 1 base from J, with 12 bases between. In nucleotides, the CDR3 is TGTGCCAGCAGTGAAGCGCTTAGGGGGGTCCAAGAGACCCAGTACTTC. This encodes CASSEALRGVQETQYF.

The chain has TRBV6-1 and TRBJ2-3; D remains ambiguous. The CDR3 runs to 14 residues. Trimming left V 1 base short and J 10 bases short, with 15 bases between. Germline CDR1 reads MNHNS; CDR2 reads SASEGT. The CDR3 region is CASSEGGMQHPQYF. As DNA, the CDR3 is TGTGCCAGCAGTGAAGGGGGAATGCAGCACCCGCAGTATTTT.

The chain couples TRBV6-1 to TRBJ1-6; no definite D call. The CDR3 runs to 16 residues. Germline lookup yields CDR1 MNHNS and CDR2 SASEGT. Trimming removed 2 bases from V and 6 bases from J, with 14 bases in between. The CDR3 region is CASSERPGRSNSPLHF. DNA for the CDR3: TGTGCCAGCAGTGAAAGGCCTGGCCGTAGTAATTCACCCCTCCACTTT.

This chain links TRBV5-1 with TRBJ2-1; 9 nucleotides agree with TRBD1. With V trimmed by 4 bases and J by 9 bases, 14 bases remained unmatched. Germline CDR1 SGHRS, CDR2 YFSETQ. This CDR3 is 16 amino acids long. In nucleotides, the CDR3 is TGCGCCAGCAGCCCTACTACGGGACAGGGAATGGGTGAGCAGTTCTTC. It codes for CASSPTTGQGMGEQFF.

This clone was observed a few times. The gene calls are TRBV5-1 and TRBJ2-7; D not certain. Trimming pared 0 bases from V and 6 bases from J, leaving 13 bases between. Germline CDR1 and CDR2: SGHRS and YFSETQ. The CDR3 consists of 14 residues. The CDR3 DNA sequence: TGCGCCAGCAGCTTGGTCGTCCACTCCAGCGAGCAGTACTTC. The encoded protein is CASSLVVHSSEQYF.

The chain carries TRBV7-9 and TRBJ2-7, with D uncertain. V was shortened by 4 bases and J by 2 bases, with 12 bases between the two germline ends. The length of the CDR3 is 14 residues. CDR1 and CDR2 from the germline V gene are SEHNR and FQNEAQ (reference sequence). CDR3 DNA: TGTGCCAGCAGCTCCCGTGGGCATACCTACGAGCAGTACTTC. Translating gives CASSSRGHTYEQYF.

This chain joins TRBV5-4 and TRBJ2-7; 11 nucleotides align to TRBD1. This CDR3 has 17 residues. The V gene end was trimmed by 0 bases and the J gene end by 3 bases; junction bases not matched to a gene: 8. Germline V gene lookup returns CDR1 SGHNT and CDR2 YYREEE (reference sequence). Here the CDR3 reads CASSLGRRTGGLYEQYF. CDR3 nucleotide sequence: TGTGCCAGCAGCTTGGGTCGAAGGACAGGGGGCCTCTACGAGCAGTACTTC.

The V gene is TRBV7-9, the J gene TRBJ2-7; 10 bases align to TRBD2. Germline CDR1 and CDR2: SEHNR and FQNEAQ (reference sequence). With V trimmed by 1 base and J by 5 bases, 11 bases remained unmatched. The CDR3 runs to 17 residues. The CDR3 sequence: CASSLGRYSGGIDEQYF. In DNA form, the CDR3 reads TGTGCCAGCAGCTTAGGACGGTATAGCGGGGGGATCGACGAGCAGTACTTC. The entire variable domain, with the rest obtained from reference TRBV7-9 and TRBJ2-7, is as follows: DTGVSQNPRHKITKRGQNVTFRCDPISEHNRLYWYRQTLGQGPEFLTYFQNEAQLEKSRLLSDRFSAERPKGSFSTLEIQRTEQGDSAMYLCASSLGRYSGGIDEQYFGPGTRLTVT.

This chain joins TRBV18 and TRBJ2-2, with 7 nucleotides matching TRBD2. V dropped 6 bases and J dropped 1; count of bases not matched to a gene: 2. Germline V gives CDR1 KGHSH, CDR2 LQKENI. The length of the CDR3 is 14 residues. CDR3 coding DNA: TGTGCCAGCTCGCGGGAGAAGAACACCGGGGAGCTGTTTTTT. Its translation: CASSREKNTGELFF.

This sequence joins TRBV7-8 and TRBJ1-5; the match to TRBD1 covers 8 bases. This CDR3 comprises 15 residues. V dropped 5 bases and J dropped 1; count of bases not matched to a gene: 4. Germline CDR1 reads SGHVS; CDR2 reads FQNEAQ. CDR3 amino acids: CASSPQGESNQPQHF. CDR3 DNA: TGTGCCAGCAGCCCACAGGGGGAGAGCAATCAGCCCCAGCATTTT.

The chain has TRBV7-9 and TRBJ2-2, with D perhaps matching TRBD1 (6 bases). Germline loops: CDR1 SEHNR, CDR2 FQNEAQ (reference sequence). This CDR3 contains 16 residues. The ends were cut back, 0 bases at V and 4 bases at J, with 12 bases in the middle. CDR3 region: CASSLAGTQTTGELFF. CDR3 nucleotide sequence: TGTGCCAGCAGCTTAGCTGGGACACAAACCACCGGGGAGCTGTTTTTT.

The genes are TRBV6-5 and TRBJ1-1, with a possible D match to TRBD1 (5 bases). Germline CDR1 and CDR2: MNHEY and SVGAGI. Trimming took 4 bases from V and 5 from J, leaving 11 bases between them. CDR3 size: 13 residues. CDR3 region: CASSFATVTEAFF. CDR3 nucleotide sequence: TGTGCCAGCAGTTTCGCGACAGTGACTGAAGCTTTCTTT.

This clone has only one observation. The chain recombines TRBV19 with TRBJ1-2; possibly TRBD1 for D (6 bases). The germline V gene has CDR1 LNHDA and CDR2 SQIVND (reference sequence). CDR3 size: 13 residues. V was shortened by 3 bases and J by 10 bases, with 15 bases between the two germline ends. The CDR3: CASSMDRSAYYTF. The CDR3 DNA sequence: TGTGCCAGTAGTATGGACAGATCTGCTTACTACACCTTC.

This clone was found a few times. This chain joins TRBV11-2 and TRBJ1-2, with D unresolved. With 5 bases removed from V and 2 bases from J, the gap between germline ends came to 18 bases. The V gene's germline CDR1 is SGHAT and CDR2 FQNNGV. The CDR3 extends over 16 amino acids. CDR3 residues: CASSPGVGGSNYGYTF. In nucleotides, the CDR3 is TGTGCCAGCAGCCCGGGTGTTGGAGGGTCCAACTATGGCTACACCTTC.

CDR3 DNA: TGCGCCAGCAGCCAACGAGAGACAGGAAACACTGAAGCTTTCTTT. This encodes CASSQRETGNTEAFF. This chain links TRBV4-1 with TRBJ1-1, with D tentatively TRBD1 (6 bases). Trimming left V 2 bases short and J 2 bases short, with 12 bases between. In germline, CDR1 is MGHRA, CDR2 YSYEKL. This CDR3 comprises 15 residues.

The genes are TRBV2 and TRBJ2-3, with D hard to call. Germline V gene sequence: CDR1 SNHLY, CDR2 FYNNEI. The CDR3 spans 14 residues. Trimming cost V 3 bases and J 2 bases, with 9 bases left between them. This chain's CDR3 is CASSDSSLTDTQYF. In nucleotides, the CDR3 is TGTGCCAGCAGTGACTCCTCCCTCACAGATACGCAGTATTTT.

Written as DNA, the CDR3 is TGTGCCAGCAGCTCGGGTATAGCTGGGGCCAACGTCCTGACTTTC. This codes for CASSSGIAGANVLTF. V usage is TRBV28 and J usage is TRBJ2-6; D remains unclear. Germline V gives CDR1 MDHEN, CDR2 SYDVKM. The CDR3 consists of 15 residues. V dropped 6 bases and J dropped 2 bases, with 11 bases sitting between them.

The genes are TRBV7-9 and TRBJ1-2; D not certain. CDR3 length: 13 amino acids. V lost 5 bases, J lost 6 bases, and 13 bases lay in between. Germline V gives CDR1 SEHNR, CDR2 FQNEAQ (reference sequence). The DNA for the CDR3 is TGTGCCAGCAGCCACGGGATGCGGGATGGCTACACCTTC. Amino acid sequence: CASSHGMRDGYTF.

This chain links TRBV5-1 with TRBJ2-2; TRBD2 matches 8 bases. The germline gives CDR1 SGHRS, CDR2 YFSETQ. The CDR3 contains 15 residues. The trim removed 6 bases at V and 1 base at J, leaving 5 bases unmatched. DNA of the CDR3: TGCGCCAGCATAGGGAGCGGGGGGAACACCGGGGAGCTGTTTTTT. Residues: CASIGSGGNTGELFF.

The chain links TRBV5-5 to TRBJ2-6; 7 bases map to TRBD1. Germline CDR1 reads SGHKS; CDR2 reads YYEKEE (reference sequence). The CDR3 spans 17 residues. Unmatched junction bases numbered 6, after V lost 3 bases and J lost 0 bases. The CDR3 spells CASSSTGTASGANVLTF. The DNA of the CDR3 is TGTGCCAGCAGCTCAACCGGGACAGCCTCTGGGGCCAACGTCCTGACTTTC.

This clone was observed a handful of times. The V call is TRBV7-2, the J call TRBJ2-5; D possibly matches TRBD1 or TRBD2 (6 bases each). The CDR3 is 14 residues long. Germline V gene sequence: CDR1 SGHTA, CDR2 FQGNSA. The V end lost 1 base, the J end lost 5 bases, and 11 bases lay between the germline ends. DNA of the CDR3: TGTGCCAGCAGCTTAGGGGGGGCAAGGGAGACCCAGTACTTC. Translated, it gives CASSLGGARETQYF. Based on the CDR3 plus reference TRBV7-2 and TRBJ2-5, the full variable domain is GAGVSQSPSNKVTEKGKDVELRCDPISGHTALYWYRQSLGQGLEFLIYFQGNSAPDKSGLPSDRFSAERTGGSVSTLTIQRTQQEDSAVYLCASSLGGARETQYFGPGTRLLVL.

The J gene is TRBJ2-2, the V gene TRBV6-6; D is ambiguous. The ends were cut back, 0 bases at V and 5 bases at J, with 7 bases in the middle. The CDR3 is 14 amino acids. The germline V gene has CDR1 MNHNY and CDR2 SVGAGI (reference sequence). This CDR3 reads CASSYSIQTGELFF. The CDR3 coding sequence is TGTGCCAGCAGTTACTCTATCCAAACCGGGGAGCTGTTTTTT.